A selection of T cell receptor beta chains follows, all from one sample in a study of T cell responses to AZD1222 COVID-19 vaccine. Profiled with immunoSEQ multiplex PCR; TCRdb holds only in-frame clones, not every one. The sample yields 150,000 to 160,000 clones, 80% to 90% seen once. Material: peripheral blood, obtained on day 0 of MenACWY control vaccination. The receptor source for this set is an adult in good health. CDR3s include the opening cysteine and the closing phenylalanine or tryptophan. D genes are given only for firm matches. For some rows the clone size is stated as once, few or many, or as a class when expanded; others skip it.

abundance: .
v_gene: TRBV11-3
j_gene: TRBJ1-1
d_gene: .
CDR3aa: CASALLVNAVNTEAFF
CDR3nt: TGTGCCAGCGCGCTTTTGGTCAATGCCGTGAACACTGAAGCTTTCTTT

abundance: .
v_gene: TRBV4-2
j_gene: TRBJ2-1
d_gene: TRBD2
CDR3aa: CASSQTSGQSYNEQFF
CDR3nt: TGTGCCAGCAGCCAAACTAGCGGCCAAAGCTACAATGAGCAGTTCTTC

abundance: .
v_gene: TRBV19
j_gene: TRBJ1-1
d_gene: .
CDR3aa: CASSIPRGGLNTEAFF
CDR3nt: TGTGCCAGTAGTATCCCGAGGGGCGGGTTGAACACTGAAGCTTTCTTT

abundance: .
v_gene: TRBV7-8
j_gene: TRBJ2-7
d_gene: TRBD1
CDR3aa: CASSSAGTALLGQYF
CDR3nt: TGTGCCAGCAGCTCGGCAGGGACAGCCCTCCTTGGGCAGTACTTC

abundance: .
v_gene: TRBV3-1/TRBV3-2
j_gene: TRBJ2-2
d_gene: TRBD1
CDR3aa: CASSQGSPGTGSGELFF
CDR3nt: TGTGCCAGCAGCCAAGGAAGCCCCGGGACAGGGTCCGGGGAGCTGTTTTTT

abundance: few
v_gene: TRBV7-3
j_gene: TRBJ2-1
d_gene: .
CDR3aa: CASSLMGGPNEQFF
CDR3nt: TGTGCCAGCAGCTTAATGGGGGGCCCGAATGAGCAGTTCTTC

abundance: .
v_gene: TRBV6-6
j_gene: TRBJ1-5
d_gene: .
CDR3aa: CASSQTLVIPQHF
CDR3nt: TGTGCCAGCAGCCAGACCCTCGTGATACCCCAGCATTTT

abundance: once
v_gene: TRBV4-1
j_gene: TRBJ1-2
d_gene: TRBD1
CDR3aa: CASSQDRQGARADYGYTF
CDR3nt: TGCGCCAGCAGCCAAGATCGACAGGGGGCTAGGGCTGACTATGGCTACACCTTC

abundance: .
v_gene: TRBV29-1
j_gene: TRBJ2-3
d_gene: TRBD1
CDR3aa: CSSDGTGGTDTQYF
CDR3nt: TGCAGCTCCGACGGGACAGGGGGCACAGATACGCAGTATTTT

abundance: .
v_gene: TRBV6-1
j_gene: TRBJ1-2
d_gene: .
CDR3aa: CASSDTMDYGYTF
CDR3nt: TGTGCCAGCAGTGATACGATGGACTATGGCTACACCTTC

abundance: .
v_gene: TRBV5-1
j_gene: TRBJ1-5
d_gene: .
CDR3aa: CASSPRDYNQPQHF
CDR3nt: TGCGCCAGCAGCCCCAGGGATTACAATCAGCCCCAGCATTTT

abundance: .
v_gene: TRBV6-2/TRBV6-3
j_gene: TRBJ1-1
d_gene: .
CDR3aa: CASSYSKGVFGNTEAFF
CDR3nt: TGTGCCAGCAGTTACTCGAAGGGAGTCTTCGGGAACACTGAAGCTTTCTTT

abundance: .
v_gene: TRBV10-2
j_gene: TRBJ2-1
d_gene: TRBD2
CDR3aa: CASSELLADYNEQFF
CDR3nt: TGCGCCAGCAGTGAGTTGCTAGCGGATTACAATGAGCAGTTCTTC

abundance: .
v_gene: TRBV4-1
j_gene: TRBJ2-3
d_gene: .
CDR3aa: CASSQVRSDTQYF
CDR3nt: TGCGCCAGCAGCCAAGTAAGGTCAGATACGCAGTATTTT

abundance: .
v_gene: TRBV24-1
j_gene: TRBJ1-2
d_gene: .
CDR3aa: CATSDPGQHLYGYTF
CDR3nt: TGTGCCACCAGTGATCCGGGACAACATCTATATGGCTACACCTTC

abundance: .
v_gene: TRBV5-1
j_gene: TRBJ1-1
d_gene: TRBD1
CDR3aa: CASSRGDRNTEAFF
CDR3nt: TGCGCCAGCAGTAGGGGGGACAGGAACACTGAAGCTTTCTTT

abundance: .
v_gene: TRBV3-1/TRBV3-2
j_gene: TRBJ1-6
d_gene: .
CDR3aa: CASSQETGSPLHF
CDR3nt: TGTGCCAGCAGCCAAGAAACAGGCTCACCCCTCCACTTT

abundance: few
v_gene: TRBV29-1
j_gene: TRBJ2-2
d_gene: TRBD1
CDR3aa: CSVEDRDIQSRDRGPTGELFF
CDR3nt: TGCAGCGTTGAAGATCGGGACATTCAGTCCCGGGACAGGGGCCCAACCGGGGAGCTGTTTTTT

abundance: .
v_gene: TRBV5-6
j_gene: TRBJ2-2
d_gene: .
CDR3aa: CASSLVTFLTGELFF
CDR3nt: TGTGCCAGCAGCTTGGTCACTTTCCTCACCGGGGAGCTGTTTTTT

abundance: .
v_gene: TRBV6-5
j_gene: TRBJ2-1
d_gene: TRBD2
CDR3aa: CASSYRGGSVNEQFF
CDR3nt: TGTGCCAGCAGCTACCGCGGGGGGTCGGTCAATGAGCAGTTCTTC

abundance: few
v_gene: TRBV6-4
j_gene: TRBJ1-1
d_gene: TRBD1
CDR3aa: CASSDSVFRRGSSEAFF
CDR3nt: TGTGCCAGCAGTGACTCAGTGTTCCGCAGGGGGAGTTCTGAAGCTTTCTTT

abundance: .
v_gene: TRBV18
j_gene: TRBJ1-1
d_gene: .
CDR3aa: CASSPGVPREAFF
CDR3nt: TGTGCCAGCTCACCCGGGGTGCCCCGTGAAGCTTTCTTT

abundance: .
v_gene: TRBV9
j_gene: TRBJ1-6
d_gene: .
CDR3aa: CASSTTGISNSPLHF
CDR3nt: TGTGCCAGCAGCACAACAGGGATTAGTAATTCACCCCTCCACTTT

abundance: .
v_gene: TRBV11-2
j_gene: TRBJ2-3
d_gene: .
CDR3aa: CASSLVSGDTQYF
CDR3nt: TGTGCCAGCAGCTTAGTTTCCGGAGATACGCAGTATTTT

abundance: .
v_gene: TRBV5-4
j_gene: TRBJ1-2
d_gene: TRBD1
CDR3aa: CASSPGQGRGYTF
CDR3nt: TGTGCCAGCAGCCCGGGACAGGGCAGGGGCTACACCTTC

abundance: .
v_gene: TRBV5-4
j_gene: TRBJ1-2
d_gene: .
CDR3aa: CASSSPTEANYGYTF
CDR3nt: TGTGCCAGCAGCTCTCCGACGGAAGCTAACTATGGCTACACCTTC

abundance: .
v_gene: TRBV2
j_gene: TRBJ2-3
d_gene: TRBD1
CDR3aa: CASSDGTGGGLTDTQYF
CDR3nt: TGTGCCAGCAGTGATGGAACAGGGGGCGGCCTCACAGATACGCAGTATTTT

abundance: .
v_gene: TRBV9
j_gene: TRBJ2-2
d_gene: TRBD1
CDR3aa: CASSVGQGGTGELFF
CDR3nt: TGTGCCAGCAGCGTCGGACAGGGTGGCACCGGGGAGCTGTTTTTT

abundance: .
v_gene: TRBV3-1/TRBV3-2
j_gene: TRBJ1-6
d_gene: TRBD1
CDR3aa: CASSQFPQGVTYNSPLHF
CDR3nt: TGTGCCAGCAGCCAATTCCCTCAGGGGGTAACCTATAATTCACCCCTCCACTTT

abundance: .
v_gene: TRBV18
j_gene: TRBJ1-2
d_gene: .
CDR3aa: CASSPPRDGGYTF
CDR3nt: TGTGCCAGCTCACCACCAAGGGACGGTGGCTACACCTTC

abundance: .
v_gene: TRBV28
j_gene: TRBJ1-1
d_gene: TRBD1
CDR3aa: CASSPRQGLGNTEAFF
CDR3nt: TGTGCCAGCAGTCCCCGACAGGGTTTAGGGAACACTGAAGCTTTCTTT

abundance: .
v_gene: TRBV5-1
j_gene: TRBJ2-3
d_gene: .
CDR3aa: CASSLGRGTSTDTQYF
CDR3nt: TGCGCCAGCAGCTTAGGCCGTGGGACCAGCACAGATACGCAGTATTTT

abundance: .
v_gene: TRBV19
j_gene: TRBJ2-3
d_gene: TRBD2
CDR3aa: CASSASGGSDTQYF
CDR3nt: TGTGCCAGTAGTGCCTCGGGGGGGTCAGATACGCAGTATTTT

abundance: .
v_gene: TRBV27
j_gene: TRBJ1-6
d_gene: .
CDR3aa: CASSLPGPSYNSPLHF
CDR3nt: TGTGCCAGCAGTCTTCCGGGTCCCTCCTATAATTCACCCCTCCACTTT

abundance: .
v_gene: TRBV28
j_gene: TRBJ1-2
d_gene: TRBD1
CDR3aa: CASSPTGAGNYGYTF
CDR3nt: TGTGCCAGCAGCCCGACAGGGGCCGGGAACTATGGCTACACCTTC

abundance: .
v_gene: TRBV11-2
j_gene: TRBJ1-6
d_gene: .
CDR3aa: CASSWGASYNSPLHF
CDR3nt: TGTGCCAGCAGCTGGGGCGCCTCTTATAATTCACCCCTCCACTTT

abundance: few
v_gene: TRBV3-1/TRBV3-2
j_gene: TRBJ1-2
d_gene: TRBD1
CDR3aa: CASSPGTVPMNYGYTF
CDR3nt: TGTGCCAGCAGCCCAGGGACAGTCCCGATGAACTATGGCTACACCTTC

abundance: once
v_gene: TRBV6-5
j_gene: TRBJ2-1
d_gene: .
CDR3aa: CASSLDSYNEQFF
CDR3nt: TGTGCCAGCAGTCTAGACAGCTACAATGAGCAGTTCTTC

abundance: .
v_gene: TRBV23-1
j_gene: TRBJ1-6
d_gene: .
CDR3aa: CASSLISYNSPLHF
CDR3nt: TGCGCCAGCAGTCTCATTTCCTATAATTCACCCCTCCACTTT

abundance: .
v_gene: TRBV19
j_gene: TRBJ1-2
d_gene: .
CDR3aa: CASSIEPGYGYTF
CDR3nt: TGTGCCAGTAGTATAGAACCAGGTTATGGCTACACCTTC

abundance: .
v_gene: TRBV19
j_gene: TRBJ1-2
d_gene: .
CDR3aa: CASTPGGSFYGYTF
CDR3nt: TGTGCCAGTACCCCTGGCGGGTCGTTCTATGGCTACACCTTC

abundance: .
v_gene: TRBV12-3/TRBV12-4
j_gene: TRBJ1-1
d_gene: .
CDR3aa: CASRRDLGTEAFF
CDR3nt: TGTGCCAGCAGACGGGATTTGGGCACTGAAGCTTTCTTT

abundance: .
v_gene: TRBV2
j_gene: TRBJ1-6
d_gene: .
CDR3aa: CASSEAWRDNSPLHF
CDR3nt: TGTGCCAGCAGTGAAGCTTGGAGAGATAATTCACCCCTCCACTTT

abundance: .
v_gene: TRBV27
j_gene: TRBJ2-7
d_gene: TRBD1
CDR3aa: CASSLGQGSDEQYF
CDR3nt: TGTGCCAGCAGTTTAGGACAGGGTAGCGACGAGCAGTACTTC

abundance: once
v_gene: TRBV28
j_gene: TRBJ2-3
d_gene: TRBD1
CDR3aa: CASSRPGQGAADTQYF
CDR3nt: TGTGCCAGCAGTCGACCGGGACAGGGGGCGGCAGATACGCAGTATTTT

abundance: .
v_gene: TRBV11-3
j_gene: TRBJ1-4
d_gene: TRBD1
CDR3aa: CASSWHGTGISTATNEKLFF
CDR3nt: TGTGCCAGCAGCTGGCACGGGACAGGGATTTCAACGGCAACTAATGAAAAACTGTTTTTT

abundance: .
v_gene: TRBV7-2
j_gene: TRBJ2-5
d_gene: .
CDR3aa: CASSLGGRETQYF
CDR3nt: TGTGCCAGCAGCTTAGGGGGACGGGAGACCCAGTACTTC